Below are 28 T cell receptor beta chains sequenced from a single sample in a study of metastatic and nonmetastatic thyroid tumors. The entire patient cohort was treatment-naive prior to thyroid surgery. TCRdb reanalyzed the PCR reads with MiXCR. Of tens of thousands of clones in the sample, about a fifth were seen once. The sample was blood. The receptor set was obtained from a female donor with papillary thyroid cancer or a benign thyroid nodule (not recorded which). Some clones in this sample may be carry-over from other donors' samples.

Comment on this clone: A much larger clonotype is one base distant, so this may be a read error. This rearrangement joins TRBV3-1 to TRBJ2-3; no firm D call. Germline values: CDR1 LGHDT, CDR2 YNNKEL (reference sequence). This CDR3 spans 14 amino acids. The V gene lost 8 bases and the J gene lost 4 bases, with 16 bases spanning the gap. In nucleotides, the CDR3 is TGTGCCAGCGGCCCGCGCGGCGGTGCAGATACGCAGTATTTT. Protein: CASGPRGGADTQYF.

This clone was seen a handful of times. A much bigger clone sits one base away, suggesting this may be a read error. This chain joins TRBV7-3 and TRBJ1-1; no definite D call. The CDR3 covers 13 residues. Per germline, CDR1 SGHTA and CDR2 FQGTGA. CDR3 bases: TGCGCCAACAGCTTGGCCCCGAACACTGAAGCTTTCTTT. Its protein is CANSLAPNTEAFF.

V usage is TRBV7-8 and J usage is TRBJ2-7; D unclear. V was cut by 6 bases and J by 0 bases, with 15 bases left in between. The germline V gene has CDR1 SGHVS and CDR2 FQNEAQ. There are 15 residues in the CDR3. The CDR3: CASRRAGDSSYEQYF. CDR3 nucleotide sequence: TGTGCCAGCAGACGCGCTGGGGATAGCTCCTACGAGCAGTACTTC.

There are many counts of this clone. This chain connects TRBV5-4 to TRBJ2-5, with 9 bases aligning to TRBD1. The CDR3 has 15 amino acids. Germline CDR1 is SGHNT and CDR2 is YYREEE (reference sequence). Germline trimming cut 4 bases from V and 5 bases from J; bases unmatched to any gene: 9. Written as DNA, the CDR3 is TGTGCCAGCAGCCCCGGGACAGGGAGTGATGAGACCCAGTACTTC. Protein: CASSPGTGSDETQYF. Filled out from reference TRBV5-4 and TRBJ2-5, the complete variable domain reads ETGVTQSPTHLIKTRGQQVTLRCSSQSGHNTVSWYQQALGQGPQFIFQYYREEENGRGNFPPRFSGLQFPNYSSELNVNALELDDSALYLCASSPGTGSDETQYFGPGTRLLVL.

This clone was seen repeatedly, ten times or more. V usage is TRBV7-3 and J usage is TRBJ2-3, with 9 nucleotides matching TRBD2. The CDR3 contains 19 residues. The germline CDR1 and CDR2 sequences are SGHTA and FQGTGA. With 1 base clipped from V and 6 bases from J, the junction kept 17 bases outside the gene matches. The CDR3 DNA is TGTGCCAGCAGCTTAAGGGGTGGAGGTATTAGCGGGAGTCGGGATACGCAGTATTTT. Its protein is CASSLRGGGISGSRDTQYF.

By share, this clone ranks as medium-sized (0.01 to 0.1%). The V gene is TRBV12-3 or TRBV12-4, the J gene TRBJ1-2, with D tentatively TRBD1 (5 bases). Trimming took off 0 bases at V and 6 bases at J, with 8 bases between the two ends. This CDR3 contains 13 residues. CDR3 DNA: TGTGCCAGCAGTTTAGCCAGGGTCGATGGCTACACCTTC. Residues: CASSLARVDGYTF.

This clone was seen at least ten times. This chain joins TRBV20-1 and TRBJ2-3, with D possibly matching TRBD2 (5 bases). From germline, CDR1 is DFQATT and CDR2 SNEGSKA (reference sequence). There are 13 residues in the CDR3. The V gene lost 6 bases and the J gene lost 0 bases, with 10 bases spanning the gap. For the CDR3, the DNA is TGCAGTGCACTAGGCGGGAGCACAGATACGCAGTATTTT. Translating it yields CSALGGSTDTQYF.

CDR3 amino acids: CASSSGAGPISYNEQFF. CDR3 DNA sequence: TGTGCCAGCAGTTCGGGGGCAGGTCCTATCTCCTACAATGAGCAGTTCTTC. V gene TRBV27 combines with J gene TRBJ2-1; possibly TRBD1 or TRBD2 for D (6 bases each). This CDR3 has 17 residues. The V gene's germline CDR1 is MNHEY and CDR2 SMNVEV (reference sequence). V dropped 4 bases and J dropped 0 bases, with 16 bases sitting between them.

The rearrangement uses TRBV12-3 or TRBV12-4 and TRBJ2-1, with 11 bases identical to TRBD2. The V and J ends lost 8 bases and 5 bases, in that order; junction bases with no gene match: 14. The CDR3 runs to 17 residues. The CDR3 region is CASEEGLLAGAHNEQFF. The CDR3 DNA is TGTGCCAGCGAGGAAGGATTACTAGCGGGAGCACACAATGAGCAGTTCTTC.

This clone was seen many times. The rearrangement uses TRBV10-3 and TRBJ2-7; D is perhaps TRBD1 or TRBD2 (5 bases each). Per the germline V gene, CDR1 is ENHRY and CDR2 is SYGVKD. Trimming stripped 2 bases from V and 3 bases from J, with 17 bases between. The CDR3 totals 16 residues. CDR3 sequence (DNA): TGTGCCATCAGTGAGGAGGGGCGGCAAATTTTCTACGAGCAGTACTTC. Translated, it gives CAISEEGRQIFYEQYF.

The sample holds many counts of this clone. The chain uses TRBV24-1 and TRBJ2-1; TRBD1 aligns across 11 bases. The junction had 8 bases not matched to a gene; V was cut back by 3 bases and J by 5 bases. CDR3 size: 17 residues. CDR1 and CDR2 (germline): KGHDR, SFDVKD. The CDR3 here is CATSDPYGTGGHNEQFF. The CDR3 nucleotides are TGTGCCACCAGTGATCCCTACGGGACAGGGGGTCACAATGAGCAGTTCTTC.

This rearrangement joins TRBV20-1 to TRBJ2-5, with 10 bases lining up with TRBD2. CDR1 is DFQATT, CDR2 SNEGSKA, per germline (reference sequence). With V trimmed by 3 bases and J by 8 bases, 15 bases remained unmatched. The CDR3 extends over 16 amino acids. In DNA form, the CDR3 reads TGCAGTGCTAGTTCCAGCGGGAGGGCGGGAGGAGATACCCAGTACTTC. As protein: CSASSSGRAGGDTQYF.

In its sample, this clone is medium-sized (0.01 to 0.1%). This specimen includes other DNA sequences encoding the same CDR3. J is TRBJ1-6 and V is TRBV27; 8 bases align to TRBD1. Germline V lookup: CDR1 MNHEY, CDR2 SMNVEV (reference sequence). V was pared by 8 bases and J by 7 bases, with 7 bases of the junction left unmatched. CDR3 length: 14 amino acids. The CDR3 sequence: CASPPRQGNSPLHF. CDR3 nucleotides: TGTGCCAGCCCCCCGCGACAGGGGAATTCACCCCTCCACTTT.

Many counts were recorded for this clone. The chain joins TRBV28 to TRBJ2-6, with TRBD2 as a possible D gene (6 bases). Trimming cost V 1 base and J 4 bases, with 11 bases left between them. This CDR3 is 16 amino acids long. In germline, CDR1 is MDHEN, CDR2 SYDVKM. The CDR3 DNA reads as TGTGCCAGCAGTTTATCCGCGGGGATGGGGGCCAACGTCCTGACTTTC. It specifies CASSLSAGMGANVLTF. Full variable domain (rest looked up from reference TRBV28 and TRBJ2-6): DVKVTQSSRYLVKRTGEKVFLECVQDMDHENMFWYRQDPGLGLRLIYFSYDVKMKEKGDIPEGYSVSREKKERFSLILESASTNQTSMYLCASSLSAGMGANVLTFGAGSRLTVL.

The sample holds many counts of this clone. J is TRBJ1-4 and V is TRBV9, with D tentatively TRBD1 (6 bases). V was trimmed by 4 bases and J by 3 bases, leaving 25 bases between them. This CDR3 comprises 19 residues. Germline CDR1 SGDLS, CDR2 YYNGEE. DNA for the CDR3: TGTGCCAGCAGCCCCCGGCCAGGGGCGAGTAGTGTGGCTAATGAAAAACTGTTTTTT. Amino acids: CASSPRPGASSVANEKLFF.

This clone was seen ten or more times. The chain uses TRBV5-6 and TRBJ2-7; 11 nucleotides align to TRBD2. The J segment lost 4 bases and the V segment lost 4 bases, leaving 7 bases of the junction unmatched. The CDR3 runs 15 residues. Germline CDR1 reads SGHDT; CDR2 reads YYEEEE. Here the CDR3 reads CASSAPGLAVYEQYF. The CDR3 DNA reads as TGTGCCAGCAGCGCCCCGGGACTAGCGGTTTACGAGCAGTACTTC. Filled out from reference TRBV5-6 and TRBJ2-7, the complete variable domain reads DAGVTQSPTHLIKTRGQQVTLRCSPKSGHDTVSWYQQALGQGPQFIFQYYEEEERQRGNFPDRFSGHQFPNYSSELNVNALLLGDSALYLCASSAPGLAVYEQYFGPGTRLTVT.

The CDR3 DNA reads TGTGCCAGCAGCTTAGCGAGTCCGGAGCACACCTCCCTCCGGTACTTC. Its protein is CASSLASPEHTSLRYF. The J gene is TRBJ2-7, the V gene TRBV7-7; D is unclear. CDR1 and CDR2 from the germline V gene are SSHAT and FNYEAQ (reference sequence). The CDR3 has 16 residues. Between the trimmed V and J ends, which lost 0 bases and 12 bases, there was a span of 24 bases.

This clone was observed a handful of times. The chain carries TRBV6-2 or TRBV6-3 and TRBJ2-7; 10 bases line up with TRBD2. The CDR3 has 14 residues. Germline CDR1 and CDR2: MNHEY and SVGEGT. J was trimmed by 7 bases and V by 6 bases; bases with no gene match: 9. CDR3 in amino acids: CASSLAGASGEQYF. The CDR3 nucleotides are TGTGCCAGCAGCCTAGCGGGGGCCTCGGGAGAGCAGTACTTC.

V usage is TRBV20-1 and J usage is TRBJ1-4, with D uncertain. The CDR3 sequence is 14 residues long. The germline gives CDR1 DFQATT, CDR2 SNEGSKA (reference sequence). The DNA of the CDR3 is TGCAGCGCGGCGGCGGCGGTTTCTAATGAAAAACTGTTTTTT. As protein: CSAAAAVSNEKLFF.

V and J are TRBV18 and TRBJ2-1, with 7 positions matching TRBD2. J gave up 5 bases and V 5 bases, and 9 bases lay outside the gene matches. The CDR3 sequence is 15 residues long. Germline V CDR1 and CDR2: KGHSH, LQKENI. As DNA, the CDR3 is TGTGCCAGCTCATCGCTAGCGGAGTCTAACAATGAGCAGTTCTTC. Amino acids: CASSSLAESNNEQFF.

At least ten counts were recorded for this clone. This sequence joins TRBV30 and TRBJ2-3; the D gene is possibly TRBD2 (5 bases). This CDR3 is built from 14 residues. The ends were cut back, 3 bases at V and 9 bases at J, with 19 bases in the middle. Germline values: CDR1 GTSNPN, CDR2 SVGIG (reference sequence). In nucleotides, the CDR3 is TGTGCCTGGAGCATTAGCGTGGGTTCTAAGACGCAGTATTTT. As protein: CAWSISVGSKTQYF.

The sample holds a few counts of this clone. The CDR3 sequence: CASSSRGDRNYEQYF. In DNA, the CDR3 is TGTGCCAGCAGCTCCCGGGGGGACAGAAACTACGAGCAGTACTTC. The chain joins TRBV7-9 to TRBJ2-7, with D possibly being TRBD1 or TRBD2 (7 bases each). The V gene's germline CDR1 is SEHNR and CDR2 FQNEAQ (reference sequence). V was cut by 4 bases and J by 3 bases, with 16 bases left in between. This CDR3 spans 15 amino acids.

The table lists this clone with a few counts. The V and J genes are TRBV6-2 or TRBV6-3 and TRBJ2-1; 7 positions agree with TRBD2. Germline CDR1 reads MNHEY; CDR2 reads SVGEGT. This CDR3 spans 14 amino acids. The V and J ends lost 6 bases and 6 bases, in that order; junction bases with no gene match: 8. CDR3 sequence: CASRSGGGPNEQFF. The CDR3 DNA follows: TGTGCCAGCAGGTCGGGGGGAGGGCCCAATGAGCAGTTCTTC.

The chain uses TRBV5-4 and TRBJ2-1; 12 bases match TRBD2. CDR1 and CDR2 from the germline V gene are SGHNT and YYREEE (reference sequence). Unmatched junction bases numbered 3, after V lost 3 bases and J lost 5 bases. The CDR3 is 15 residues long. The CDR3 sequence: CASSSGTSGHNEQFF. The CDR3 DNA reads TGTGCCAGCAGCTCCGGGACTAGCGGGCACAATGAGCAGTTCTTC.

The rearrangement uses TRBV19 and TRBJ1-5; unclear D gene. The length of the CDR3 is 15 residues. V dropped 1 base and J dropped 7 bases, with 14 bases sitting between them. CDR1 and CDR2 from the germline V gene are LNHDA and SQIVND (reference sequence). The CDR3 reads CASSIVSGPNQPQHF. CDR3 nucleotides: TGTGCCAGTAGTATAGTCAGTGGCCCAAACCAGCCCCAGCATTTT. Together with reference TRBV19 and TRBJ1-5, the CDR3 gives the full variable domain: DGGITQSPKYLFRKEGQNVTLSCEQNLNHDAMYWYRQDPGQGLRLIYYSQIVNDFQKGDIAEGYSVSREKKESFPLTVTSAQKNPTAFYLCASSIVSGPNQPQHFGDGTRLSIL.

In its sample, this clone was seen a few times. The CDR3 loop is CASMKGSEQYF. Written as DNA, the CDR3 is TGTGCCAGCATGAAGGGGAGCGAGCAGTACTTC. The rearrangement joins TRBV12-3 or TRBV12-4 to TRBJ2-7, with D possibly called TRBD1 or TRBD2 (5 bases each). Trimming left V 7 bases short and J 6 bases short, with 10 bases between. The length of the CDR3 is 11 residues.

This clone was counted only a few times. This chain links TRBV6-1 with TRBJ2-1; 8 bases agree with TRBD2. The CDR3 contains 11 residues. Trimming took 9 bases from V and 7 from J; bases not matched to a gene: 2. Germline assignment: CDR1 MNHNS and CDR2 SASEGT. The CDR3 DNA is TGTGCCAGGGTAGCGGGGAATGAGCAGTTCTTC. It is translated as CARVAGNEQFF.

The sample holds many counts of this clone. The chain uses TRBV29-1 and TRBJ2-3; 7 bases fit TRBD2. With V trimmed by 3 bases and J by 6 bases, 6 bases remained unmatched. There are 13 residues in the CDR3. Germline assignment: CDR1 SQVTM and CDR2 ANQGSEA. The CDR3 DNA is TGCAGCGTTGATCTTCGGGGAGGGGATACGCAGTATTTT. It yields the protein CSVDLRGGDTQYF.